This T cell receptor beta chain was recovered during a study of T-cell memory formation after mild COVID-19. Study findings and constraints: Clones that shrank (day 15 to 85) were balanced CD4/CD8, whereas later expanders leaned CD4+. The study found contracting CD4+ clones mainly in CM and EM and contracting CD8+ clones in EMRA. In second-wave clones peaking day 37, SARS-CoV-2 specificity remained unconfirmed.

The CDR3 totals 13 residues. V lost 6 bases to trimming and J lost 7 bases; unmatched junction nucleotides: 2. Concerning this clonotype itself: Its antigen is not known.

Sample barcodes and UMIs were carried by the TCR alpha and TCR beta cDNA libraries that 5'RACE generated with constant-segment primers. From the 5' RACE reads, TCRdb called clonotypes with MiXCR, one entry per CDR3 protein. Of some 320,000 distinct CDR3 sequences listed, more than 13% are singletons. Sequences were obtained from PBMCs or a T cell subset sorted from them (not recorded which). The chain joins TRBV12-3 or TRBV12-4 to TRBJ1-4; 10 nucleotides match TRBD1. This TCR was sampled from a man between 18 and 29 years old who had mild COVID-19 (a few samples of this study predate the infection). Cell type and time point are not known. The CDR3 sequence is CASSRQGAEKLFF. Written as DNA, the CDR3 is TGTGCCAGCAGCCGACAGGGGGCTGAAAAACTGTTTTTT.